This TCR beta chain appears in the sequencing data of a study of shared clonotypes between healthy human individuals. The study ran the assay at deep level. TCRdb's table, derived via immunoSEQ multiplex PCR, lists solely in-frame clones and lacks some. The sample lists about 2.4 million clones, around 94% occurring once. Details on this clone: Antigen specificity is unknown.

Regarding the study as a whole: Depth was large, yet rarefaction showed that sorted-subset sequencing was incomplete.

This CDR3 has 15 amino acids. Trimming took 5 bases from V and 1 from J; bases not matched to a gene: 3. Germline V CDR1 and CDR2: SGHVS, FNYEAQ. Researchers partitioned CD4+ cells into CD45RA+ naive and CD45RA-negative memory subsets. This TCR was sampled from a man aged 18 to 30 in good health. The chain is built from TRBV7-6 and TRBJ2-5; 11 bases match TRBD1. The sequenced sample was naive CD4+ T cells sorted from blood. Subset given: CD45RA+ positively selected. The CDR3 nucleotides are TGTGCCAGCAGCCAGGACAGGGGGCTCCAAGAGACCCAGTACTTC. It yields the protein CASSQDRGLQETQYF.